This is a list of T cell receptor beta chains from one sample in a study of ipilimumab plus nivolumab after autologous stem cell transplantation. Measured with immunoSEQ multiplex PCR; TCRdb has only the in-frame clones, and not every one. There are about 16,000 clones in the sample; roughly 71% occur only once, and less than 25% lies in the top ten. The material was PBMCs, obtained in a trial of ipilimumab plus nivolumab as post-transplant consolidation. These TCRs come from a male donor with diffuse large B-cell lymphoma. The CDR3 runs from the conserved cysteine through the conserved F or W. Each record gives: CDR3 length, J gene, D gene, V gene, clone size, CDR3 protein, CDR3 DNA. A D gene is named only where the DNA matches it firmly. Size values are once, few and many counts, or a class for expanded clones, and some rows have none.

>14|TRBJ1-5|TRBD1|TRBV27|few
CASRAQGAAQPQHF
TGTGCCAGCAGGGCACAGGGGGCGGCCCAGCCCCAGCATTTT
>14|TRBJ2-7|NA|TRBV5-4|NA
CASSLGGDFDEQYF
TGTGCCAGCAGCTTGGGGGGGGACTTTGACGAGCAGTACTTC
>13|TRBJ2-5|TRBD1|TRBV6-5|few
CASRRGPLGTQYF
TGTGCCAGTCGAAGGGGGCCCCTGGGGACCCAGTACTTC
>15|TRBJ1-1|TRBD1|TRBV18|many
CASSPTGKMNTEAFF
TGTGCCAGCTCACCGACAGGGAAGATGAACACTGAAGCTTTCTTT
>16|TRBJ1-2|TRBD1|TRBV7-8|NA
CASSESPGGASYGYTF
TGTGCCAGCAGCGAGAGTCCAGGGGGCGCAAGCTATGGCTACACCTTC
>16|TRBJ1-4|TRBD1|TRBV4-1|NA
CASSQEIGTGDEKLFF
TGCGCCAGCAGCCAAGAAATCGGGACAGGGGACGAAAAACTGTTTTTT
>13|TRBJ1-3|NA|TRBV2|few
CAHKRTDKNTIYF
TGTGCCCACAAACGGACAGATAAAAACACCATATATTTT
>14|TRBJ2-5|NA|TRBV2|NA
CASSETWTQETQYF
TGTGCCAGCAGTGAAACTTGGACCCAAGAGACCCAGTACTTC
>15|TRBJ2-2|TRBD2|TRBV19|NA
CASRVSGSGTGELFF
TGTGCCAGTAGAGTTAGCGGGAGTGGCACCGGGGAGCTGTTTTTT
>16|TRBJ1-2|NA|TRBV7-9|NA
CASGLGGSGANYGYTF
TGTGCCAGCGGGTTAGGGGGTAGTGGAGCTAACTATGGCTACACCTTC
>15|TRBJ2-1|TRBD1|TRBV2|NA
CASSGDRGGYNEQFF
TGTGCCAGCAGTGGGGACAGGGGAGGCTACAATGAGCAGTTCTTC
>15|TRBJ2-7|TRBD1|TRBV19|NA
CASSRGDRVEYEQYF
TGTGCCAGTAGTAGGGGGGACAGGGTGGAATACGAGCAGTACTTC
>14|TRBJ2-5|TRBD1|TRBV25-1|NA
CASSNIGGKETQYF
TGTGCCAGCAGTAATATAGGGGGCAAAGAGACCCAGTACTTC
>16|TRBJ2-7|TRBD1|TRBV5-1|NA
CASSGQGIAQGGEQYF
TGCGCCAGCAGTGGACAGGGCATAGCTCAAGGGGGGGAGCAGTACTTC
>18|TRBJ2-3|NA|TRBV9|NA
CASSVATRVPGLPDTQYF
TGTGCCAGCAGCGTAGCTACGAGGGTGCCGGGACTCCCCGATACGCAGTATTTT
>14|TRBJ1-1|NA|TRBV4-2|NA
CASSQDVFYTEAFF
TGTGCCAGCAGCCAAGATGTCTTCTACACTGAAGCTTTCTTT
>15|TRBJ1-1|NA|TRBV28|NA
CASSLSASGAPQAFF
TGTGCCAGCAGTTTATCCGCATCCGGGGCCCCCCAAGCTTTCTTT
>16|TRBJ1-2|NA|TRBV16|many
CASSQSIVAGTEGYTF
TGTGCCAGCAGCCAATCGATTGTTGCGGGGACGGAAGGCTACACCTTC
>14|TRBJ1-6|NA|TRBV4-2|NA
CASSQKGYNSPLHF
TGTGCCAGCAGCCAGAAGGGGTATAATTCACCCCTCCACTTT
>16|TRBJ2-1|NA|TRBV5-1|few
CASSPISGAGYNEQFF
TGCGCCAGCAGCCCCATTTCTGGGGCGGGATACAATGAGCAGTTCTTC
>14|TRBJ1-2|NA|TRBV10-3|NA
CAISDRVGIYGYTF
TGTGCCATCAGTGACAGGGTCGGGATCTATGGCTACACCTTC
>16|TRBJ2-7|NA|TRBV7-9|NA
CASSSPTSPRAYEQYF
TGTGCCAGCAGCTCGCCCACTAGCCCTCGGGCCTACGAGCAGTACTTC
>15|TRBJ2-7|NA|TRBV5-5|NA
CASSFTGRFSYEQYF
TGTGCCAGCAGCTTTACAGGACGTTTCTCCTACGAGCAGTACTTC
>13|TRBJ1-2|NA|TRBV29-1|NA
CSVERGTRLGYTF
TGCAGCGTTGAAAGGGGGACCCGTCTTGGCTACACCTTC
>15|TRBJ2-1|NA|TRBV6-1|NA
CASMTDPLTYNEQFF
TGTGCCAGCATGACTGATCCTCTCACCTACAATGAGCAGTTCTTC
>16|TRBJ1-2|NA|TRBV15|few
CATSRGFGGTNYGYTF
TGTGCCACCAGCAGGGGTTTCGGGGGGACTAACTATGGCTACACCTTC
>15|TRBJ2-3|TRBD2|TRBV15|few
CATSKGLAESDTQYF
TGTGCCACCAGCAAAGGACTAGCGGAGTCAGATACGCAGTATTTT
>15|TRBJ2-7|TRBD1|TRBV5-1|NA
CASSPMTGDTYEQYF
TGCGCCAGCAGCCCCATGACAGGGGACACCTACGAGCAGTACTTC
>13|TRBJ2-7|NA|TRBV7-9|NA
CASSHRRGGEQYF
TGTGCCAGCAGCCACCGCAGGGGTGGCGAGCAGTACTTC
>12|TRBJ1-4|NA|TRBV5-1|NA
CASSSTNEKLFF
TGCGCCAGCAGCTCAACTAATGAAAAACTGTTTTTT
>14|TRBJ2-5|NA|TRBV5-1|NA
CASSLAEATETQYF
TGCGCCAGCAGCTTGGCAGAGGCCACGGAGACCCAGTACTTC
>15|TRBJ1-1|TRBD1|TRBV5-1|NA
CASSSNQGAGTEAFF
TGCGCCAGCAGCAGTAACCAGGGGGCCGGGACTGAAGCTTTCTTT
>17|TRBJ1-2|TRBD1|TRBV5-5|NA
CASSLWRWDSLNYGYTF
TGTGCCAGCAGTCTTTGGCGGTGGGACAGCTTGAACTATGGCTACACCTTC
>16|TRBJ2-7|TRBD1|TRBV10-3|NA
CAIRTGQPGGSYEQYF
TGTGCCATCAGAACGGGACAGCCAGGGGGCTCCTACGAGCAGTACTTC
>17|TRBJ1-1|TRBD1|TRBV5-6|NA
CASSPYRLQGRNTEAFF
TGTGCCAGCAGCCCTTACCGATTACAGGGGAGGAACACTGAAGCTTTCTTT
>15|TRBJ1-2|TRBD1|TRBV2|NA
CASVRGQGGNYGYTF
TGTGCCAGCGTCCGGGGACAGGGAGGGAACTATGGCTACACCTTC
>16|TRBJ2-1|TRBD2|TRBV11-2|NA
CASSHSGGSLYNEQFF
TGTGCCAGCAGCCATAGCGGGGGGTCCCTCTACAATGAGCAGTTCTTC
>15|TRBJ2-1|TRBD2|TRBV28|few
CASSFGGGVGNEQFF
TGTGCCAGCAGTTTTGGGGGGGGAGTAGGTAATGAGCAGTTCTTC
>13|TRBJ1-2|NA|TRBV19|NA
CASRAGPRDGYTF
TGTGCCAGTAGAGCGGGGCCGCGGGATGGCTACACCTTC
>16|TRBJ1-1|NA|TRBV25-1|few
CASSRTGIGMNTEAFF
TGTGCCAGCAGTAGAACAGGGATTGGAATGAACACTGAAGCTTTCTTT
>12|TRBJ1-2|NA|TRBV29-1|NA
CSVSAGTNGYTF
TGCAGCGTTTCTGCAGGGACAAATGGCTACACCTTC
>15|TRBJ2-3|NA|TRBV5-1|NA
CASSSAATRTDTQYF
TGCGCCAGCAGCTCCGCCGCCACGAGGACAGATACGCAGTATTTT
>13|TRBJ1-5|NA|TRBV12-5|NA
CASGQGSNQPQHF
TGTGCTAGTGGGCAGGGGAGCAATCAGCCCCAGCATTTT
>13|TRBJ2-1|NA|TRBV7-9|NA
CASSLESGNEQFF
TGTGCCAGCAGCTTAGAGTCTGGTAATGAGCAGTTCTTC
>14|TRBJ2-5|NA|TRBV27|NA
CASSFQGVGETQYF
TGTGCCAGCAGTTTCCAAGGAGTAGGAGAGACCCAGTACTTC